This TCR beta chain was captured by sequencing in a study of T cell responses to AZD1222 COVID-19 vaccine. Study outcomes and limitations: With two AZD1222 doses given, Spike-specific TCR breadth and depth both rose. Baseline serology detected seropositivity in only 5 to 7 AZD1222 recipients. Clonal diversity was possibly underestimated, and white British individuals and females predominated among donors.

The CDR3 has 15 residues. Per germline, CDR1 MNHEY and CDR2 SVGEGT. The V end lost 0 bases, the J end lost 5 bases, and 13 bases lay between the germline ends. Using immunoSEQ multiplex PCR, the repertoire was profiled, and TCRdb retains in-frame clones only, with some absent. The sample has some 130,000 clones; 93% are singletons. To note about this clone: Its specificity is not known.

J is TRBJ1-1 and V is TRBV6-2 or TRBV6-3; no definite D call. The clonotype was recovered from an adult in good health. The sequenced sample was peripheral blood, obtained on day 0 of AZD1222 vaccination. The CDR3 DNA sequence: TGTGCCAGCAGTTACTCCCCGGTGGGGAGAACTGAAGCTTTCTTT. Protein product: CASSYSPVGRTEAFF.